This T cell receptor (beta chain) appears in the sequencing data of a study of cytomegalovirus exposure and HLA in healthy donors. On this clone: Its antigen is currently unknown. The junction differs from germline at one of its ends, possibly a read error.

Study results and limitations: For most TCR sequences rarity was the rule, although some public TCRs occurred in many donors. V segments that were indistinguishable, TRBV6-2 and TRBV6-3 among them, were omitted from analysis.

The CDR3 runs to 13 residues. CDR1 is SEHNR and CDR2 is FQNEAQ in the germline V gene (reference sequence). The PCR employed 60 Vbeta primers together with 13 Jbeta primers. Sequenced by immunoSEQ multiplex PCR; TCRdb stores in-frame clones only, minus some. There are about 90,000 clones in the sample; about two thirds occur only once, and roughly 21% lies in the top ten. The chain recombines TRBV7-9 with TRBJ1-1; D uncertain. The clonotype was recovered from a woman between 50 and 59 years old in good health and CMV-seropositive. Sample: PBMCs. The CDR3 protein is CSSSFGPNTEAFF. DNA of the CDR3: TGTTCCAGCAGCTTTGGGCCGAACACTGAAGCTTTCTTT.